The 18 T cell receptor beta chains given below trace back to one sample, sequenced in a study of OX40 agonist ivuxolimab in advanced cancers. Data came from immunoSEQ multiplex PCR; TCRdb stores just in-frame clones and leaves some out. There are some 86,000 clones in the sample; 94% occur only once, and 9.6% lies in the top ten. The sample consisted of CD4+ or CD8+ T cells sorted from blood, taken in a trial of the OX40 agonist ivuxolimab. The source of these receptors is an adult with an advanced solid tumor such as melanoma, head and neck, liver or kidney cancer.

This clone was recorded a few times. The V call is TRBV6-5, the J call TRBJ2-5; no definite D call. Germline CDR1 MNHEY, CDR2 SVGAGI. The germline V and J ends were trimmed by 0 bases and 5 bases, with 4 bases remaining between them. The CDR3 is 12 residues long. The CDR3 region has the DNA TGTGCCAGCAGTTACTCGGGGGAGACCCAGTACTTC. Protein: CASSYSGETQYF.

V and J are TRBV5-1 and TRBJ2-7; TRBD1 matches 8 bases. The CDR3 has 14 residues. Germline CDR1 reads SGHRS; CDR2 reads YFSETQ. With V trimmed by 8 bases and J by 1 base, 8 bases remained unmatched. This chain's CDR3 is CASWTGSVSYEQYF. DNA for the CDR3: TGCGCCAGTTGGACAGGGAGCGTTTCCTACGAGCAGTACTTC.

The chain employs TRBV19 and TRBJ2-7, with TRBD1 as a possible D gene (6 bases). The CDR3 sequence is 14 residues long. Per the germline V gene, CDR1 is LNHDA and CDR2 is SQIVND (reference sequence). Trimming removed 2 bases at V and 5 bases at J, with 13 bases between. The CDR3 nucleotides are TGTGCCAGTAGTATAAGTGCAGGGGCGGACGAGCAGTACTTC. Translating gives CASSISAGADEQYF.

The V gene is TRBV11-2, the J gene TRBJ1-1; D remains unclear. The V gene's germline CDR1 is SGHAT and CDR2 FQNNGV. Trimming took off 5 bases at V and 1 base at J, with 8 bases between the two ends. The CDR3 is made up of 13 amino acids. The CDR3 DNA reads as TGTGCCAGCAGCGATACACCGAACACTGAAGCTTTCTTT. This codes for CASSDTPNTEAFF.

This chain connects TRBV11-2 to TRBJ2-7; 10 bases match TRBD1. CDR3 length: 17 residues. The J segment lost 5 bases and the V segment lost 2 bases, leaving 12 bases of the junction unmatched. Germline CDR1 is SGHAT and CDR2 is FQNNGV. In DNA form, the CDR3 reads TGTGCCAGCAGCTTATTTACCGGGACAGGGGTTACCCACGAGCAGTACTTC. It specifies CASSLFTGTGVTHEQYF.

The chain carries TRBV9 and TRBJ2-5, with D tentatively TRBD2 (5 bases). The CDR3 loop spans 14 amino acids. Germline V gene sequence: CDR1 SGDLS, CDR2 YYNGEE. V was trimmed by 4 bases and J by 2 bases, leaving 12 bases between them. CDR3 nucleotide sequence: TGTGCCAGCAGCCCAGGAGGAGGACAAGAGACCCAGTACTTC. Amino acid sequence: CASSPGGGQETQYF.

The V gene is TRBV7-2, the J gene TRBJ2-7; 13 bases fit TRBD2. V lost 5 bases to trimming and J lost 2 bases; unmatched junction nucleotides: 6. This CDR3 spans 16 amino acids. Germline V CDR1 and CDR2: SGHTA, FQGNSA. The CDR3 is CASSVGTSGIAYEQYF. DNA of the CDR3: TGTGCCAGCAGCGTTGGGACTAGCGGGATTGCCTACGAGCAGTACTTC. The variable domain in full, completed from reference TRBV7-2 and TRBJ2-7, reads GAGVSQSPSNKVTEKGKDVELRCDPISGHTALYWYRQSLGQGLEFLIYFQGNSAPDKSGLPSDRFSAERTGGSVSTLTIQRTQQEDSAVYLCASSVGTSGIAYEQYFGPGTRLTVT.

The CDR3 nucleotides read TGTGCCAGCAGCGTAGCGGGAGCAACTAATGAAAAACTGTTTTTT. Translated: CASSVAGATNEKLFF. V gene TRBV9 combines with J gene TRBJ1-4, with no clear D. V lost 0 bases, J lost 0 bases, and 6 bases lay in between. CDR3 size: 15 residues. The germline gives CDR1 SGDLS, CDR2 YYNGEE.

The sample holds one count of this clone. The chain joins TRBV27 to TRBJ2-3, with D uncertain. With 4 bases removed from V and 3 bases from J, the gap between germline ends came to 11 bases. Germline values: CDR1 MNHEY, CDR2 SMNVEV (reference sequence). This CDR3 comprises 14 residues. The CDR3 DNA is TGTGCCAGCAGTTCAATCCGCGAAACAGATACGCAGTATTTT. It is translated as CASSSIRETDTQYF.

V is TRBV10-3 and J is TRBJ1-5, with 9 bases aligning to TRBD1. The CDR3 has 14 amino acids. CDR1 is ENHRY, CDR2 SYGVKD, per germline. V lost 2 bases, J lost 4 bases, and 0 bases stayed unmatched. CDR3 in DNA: TGTGCCATCAGTGAGGACAGGGGGAATCAGCCCCAGCATTTT. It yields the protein CAISEDRGNQPQHF.

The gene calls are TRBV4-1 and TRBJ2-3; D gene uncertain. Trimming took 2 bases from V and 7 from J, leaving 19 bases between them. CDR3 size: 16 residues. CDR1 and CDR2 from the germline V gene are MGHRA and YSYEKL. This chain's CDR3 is CASSQSAGDQAHTQYF. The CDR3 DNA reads TGCGCCAGCAGCCAATCGGCAGGAGACCAGGCACATACGCAGTATTTT.

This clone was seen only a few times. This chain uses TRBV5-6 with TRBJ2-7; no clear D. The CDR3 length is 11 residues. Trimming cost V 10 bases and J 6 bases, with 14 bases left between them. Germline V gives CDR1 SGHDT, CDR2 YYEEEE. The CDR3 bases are TGTGCCTCCTCGGATCTAGTCGAGCAGTACTTC. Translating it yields CASSDLVEQYF.

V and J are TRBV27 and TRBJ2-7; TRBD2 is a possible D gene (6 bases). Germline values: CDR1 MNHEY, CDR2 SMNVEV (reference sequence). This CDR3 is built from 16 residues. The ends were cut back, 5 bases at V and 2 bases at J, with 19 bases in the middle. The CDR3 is CASSTLTGLPAYEQYF. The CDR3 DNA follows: TGTGCCAGCAGTACCTTAACGGGACTCCCTGCCTACGAGCAGTACTTC.

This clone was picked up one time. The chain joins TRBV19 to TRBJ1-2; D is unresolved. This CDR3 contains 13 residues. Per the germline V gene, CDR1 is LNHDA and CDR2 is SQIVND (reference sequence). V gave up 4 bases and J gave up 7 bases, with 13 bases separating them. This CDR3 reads CASSTWESGGYTF. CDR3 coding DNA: TGTGCCAGTAGTACCTGGGAGTCGGGTGGCTACACCTTC.

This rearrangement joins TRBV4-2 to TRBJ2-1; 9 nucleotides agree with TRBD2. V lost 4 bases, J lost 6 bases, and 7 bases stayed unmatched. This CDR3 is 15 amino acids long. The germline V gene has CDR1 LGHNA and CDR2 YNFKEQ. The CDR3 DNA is TGTGCCAGCAGCCCACTGGAACTAGCGGGCAATGAGCAGTTCTTC. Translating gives CASSPLELAGNEQFF.

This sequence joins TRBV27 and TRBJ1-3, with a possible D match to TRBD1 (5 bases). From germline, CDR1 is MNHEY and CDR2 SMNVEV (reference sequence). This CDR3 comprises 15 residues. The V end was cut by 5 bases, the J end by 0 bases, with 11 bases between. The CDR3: CASSLTTDSGNTIYF. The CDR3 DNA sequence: TGTGCCAGCAGTCTTACGACAGACTCTGGAAACACCATATATTTT.

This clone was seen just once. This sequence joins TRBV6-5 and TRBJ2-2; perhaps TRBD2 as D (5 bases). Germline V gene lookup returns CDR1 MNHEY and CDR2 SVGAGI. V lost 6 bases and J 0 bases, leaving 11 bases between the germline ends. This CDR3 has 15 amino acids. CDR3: CASSPTSANTGELFF. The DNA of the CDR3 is TGTGCCAGCAGCCCCACTAGTGCGAACACCGGGGAGCTGTTTTTT.

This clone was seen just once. CDR3 amino acids: CASGGGGAPLNTEAFF. The CDR3 region has the DNA TGCGCCAGCGGCGGAGGGGGGGCTCCTTTGAACACTGAAGCTTTCTTT. V gene TRBV5-1 combines with J gene TRBJ1-1; D possibly corresponds to TRBD1 (6 bases). Deletions cut 7 bases from V and 0 bases from J, with 19 bases between. The germline gives CDR1 SGHRS, CDR2 YFSETQ. The CDR3 runs to 16 residues.